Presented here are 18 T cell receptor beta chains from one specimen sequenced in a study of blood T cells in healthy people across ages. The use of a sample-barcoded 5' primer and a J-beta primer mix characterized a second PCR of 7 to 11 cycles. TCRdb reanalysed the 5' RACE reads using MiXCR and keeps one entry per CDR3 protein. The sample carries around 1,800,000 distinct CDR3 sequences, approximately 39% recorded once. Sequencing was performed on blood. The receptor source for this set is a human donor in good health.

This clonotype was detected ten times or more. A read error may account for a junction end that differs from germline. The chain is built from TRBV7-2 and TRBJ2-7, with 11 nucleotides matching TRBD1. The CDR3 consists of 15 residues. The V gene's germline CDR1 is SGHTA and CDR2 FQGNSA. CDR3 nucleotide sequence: TGCGCCAGCAGCCCTACCGGGACAGGGGGCTACGAGCAGTACTTC. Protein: CASSPTGTGGYEQYF.

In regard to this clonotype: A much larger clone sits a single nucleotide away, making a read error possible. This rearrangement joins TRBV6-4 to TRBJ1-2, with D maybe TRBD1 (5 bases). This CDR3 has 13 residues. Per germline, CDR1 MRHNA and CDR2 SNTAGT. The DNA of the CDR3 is TGTGCCAGCAGTCAGGAGGGGACCCTTGGCCACACCTTC. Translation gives CASSQEGTLGHTF.

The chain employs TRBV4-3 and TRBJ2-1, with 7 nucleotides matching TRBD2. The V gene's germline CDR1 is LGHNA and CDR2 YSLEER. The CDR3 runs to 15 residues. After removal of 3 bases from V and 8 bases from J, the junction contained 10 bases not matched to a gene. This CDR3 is CASSQEIGLVHEQFF. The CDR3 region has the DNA TGCGCCAGCAGCCAGGAGATCGGACTAGTCCATGAGCAGTTCTTC.

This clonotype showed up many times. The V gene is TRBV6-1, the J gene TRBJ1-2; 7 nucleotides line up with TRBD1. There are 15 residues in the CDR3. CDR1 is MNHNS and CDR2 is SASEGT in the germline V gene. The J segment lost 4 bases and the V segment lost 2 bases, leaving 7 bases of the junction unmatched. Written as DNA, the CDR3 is TGTGCCAGCAGTGAAAGAACAGGGGTCGGCTATGGCTACACCTTC. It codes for CASSERTGVGYGYTF.

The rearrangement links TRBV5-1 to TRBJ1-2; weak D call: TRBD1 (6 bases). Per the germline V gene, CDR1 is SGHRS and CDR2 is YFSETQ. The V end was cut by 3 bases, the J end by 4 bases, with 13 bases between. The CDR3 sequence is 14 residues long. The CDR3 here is CASSSTQGSYGYTF. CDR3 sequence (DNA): TGCGCCAGCAGCTCGACGCAGGGGAGCTATGGCTACACCTTC.

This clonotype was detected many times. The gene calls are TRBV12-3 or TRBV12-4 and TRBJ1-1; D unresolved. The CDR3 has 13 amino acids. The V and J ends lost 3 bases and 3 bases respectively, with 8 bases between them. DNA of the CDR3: TGTGCCAGCAGTTTCGGGGAGGACACTGAAGCTTTCTTT. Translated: CASSFGEDTEAFF.

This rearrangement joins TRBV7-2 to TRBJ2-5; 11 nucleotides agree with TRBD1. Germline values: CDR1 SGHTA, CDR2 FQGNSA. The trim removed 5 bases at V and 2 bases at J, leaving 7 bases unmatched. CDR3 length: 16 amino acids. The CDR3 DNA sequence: TGTGCCAGCAGCCCCATCGGGACAGGGGGGCAAGAGACCCAGTACTTC. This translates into CASSPIGTGGQETQYF.

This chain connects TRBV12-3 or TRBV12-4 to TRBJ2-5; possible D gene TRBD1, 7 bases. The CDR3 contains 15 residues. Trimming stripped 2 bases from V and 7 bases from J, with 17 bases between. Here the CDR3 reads CASSLRGRGARTQYF. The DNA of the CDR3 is TGTGCCAGCAGTTTAAGGGGGCGGGGCGCCAGGACCCAGTACTTC.

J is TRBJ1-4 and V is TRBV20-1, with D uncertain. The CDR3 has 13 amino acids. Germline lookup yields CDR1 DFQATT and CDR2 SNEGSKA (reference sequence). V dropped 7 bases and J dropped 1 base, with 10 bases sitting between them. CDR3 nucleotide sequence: TGCAGTGTAACCGGGGAAACTAATGAAAAACTGTTTTTT. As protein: CSVTGETNEKLFF.

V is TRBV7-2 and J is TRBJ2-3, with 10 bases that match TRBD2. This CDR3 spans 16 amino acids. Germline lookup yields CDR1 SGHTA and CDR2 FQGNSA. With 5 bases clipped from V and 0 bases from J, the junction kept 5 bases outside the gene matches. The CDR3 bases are TGTGCCAGCAGCCCGCCGGGACTAGCGAGCACAGATACGCAGTATTTT. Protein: CASSPPGLASTDTQYF.

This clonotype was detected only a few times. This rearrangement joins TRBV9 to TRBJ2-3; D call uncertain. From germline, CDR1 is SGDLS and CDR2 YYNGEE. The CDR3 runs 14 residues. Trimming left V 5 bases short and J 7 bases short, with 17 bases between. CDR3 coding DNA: TGTGCCAGCAGTCTGGAGCTACGGCCTCATACGCAGTATTTT. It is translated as CASSLELRPHTQYF. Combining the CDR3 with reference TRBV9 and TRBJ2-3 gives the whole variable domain DSGVTQTPKHLITATGQRVTLRCSPRSGDLSVYWYQQSLDQGLQFLIQYYNGEERAKGNILERFSAQQFPDLHSELNLSSLELGDSALYFCASSLELRPHTQYFGPGTRLTVL.

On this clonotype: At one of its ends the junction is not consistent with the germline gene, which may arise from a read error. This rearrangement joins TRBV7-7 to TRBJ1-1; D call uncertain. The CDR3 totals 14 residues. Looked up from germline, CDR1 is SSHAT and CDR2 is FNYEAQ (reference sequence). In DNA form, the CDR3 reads TGTGCCAGCAGCACGGACGGAAGGAACACTGGAGCTTTCTTT. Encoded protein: CASSTDGRNTGAFF. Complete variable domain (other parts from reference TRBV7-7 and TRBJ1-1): GAGVSQSPRYKVTKRGQDVTLRCDPISSHATLYWYQQALGQGPEFLTYFNYEAQPDKSGLPSDRFSAERPEGSISTLTIQRTEQRDSAMYRCASSTDGRNTGAFFGQGTRLTVV.

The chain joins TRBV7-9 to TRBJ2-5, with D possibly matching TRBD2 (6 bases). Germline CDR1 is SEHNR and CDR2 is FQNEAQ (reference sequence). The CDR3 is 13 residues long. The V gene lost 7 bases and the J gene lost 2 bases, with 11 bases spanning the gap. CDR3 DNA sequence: TGTGCCAGCACCCTAGCGCCACAAGAGACCCAGTACTTC. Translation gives CASTLAPQETQYF.

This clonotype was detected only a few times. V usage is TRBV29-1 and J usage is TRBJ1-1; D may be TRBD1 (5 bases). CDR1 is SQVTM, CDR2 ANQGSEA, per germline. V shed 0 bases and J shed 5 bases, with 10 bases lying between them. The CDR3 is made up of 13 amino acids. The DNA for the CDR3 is TGCAGCGTTGAAGAGGGGCTTGGGACTGAAGCTTTCTTT. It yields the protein CSVEEGLGTEAFF.

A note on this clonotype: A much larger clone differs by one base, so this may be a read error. CDR3 loop: CSVALRKNIQFF. The CDR3 DNA follows: TGCAGCGTTGCCCTGCGTAAAAACATTCAGTTCTTC. The chain carries TRBV29-1 and TRBJ2-1; D remains unclear. This CDR3 has 12 residues. The germline V and J ends were trimmed by 4 bases and 13 bases, with 17 bases remaining between them. Looked up from germline, CDR1 is SQVTM and CDR2 is ANQGSEA.

The CDR3 spells CASSLASHDYGYTF. In DNA form, the CDR3 reads TGTGCCAGCAGCTTAGCATCGCACGATTATGGCTACACCTTC. V and J are TRBV7-9 and TRBJ1-2; D gene uncertain. The CDR3 contains 14 residues. V lost 0 bases, J lost 5 bases, and 10 bases lay in between. Germline V CDR1 and CDR2: SEHNR, FQNEAQ (reference sequence).

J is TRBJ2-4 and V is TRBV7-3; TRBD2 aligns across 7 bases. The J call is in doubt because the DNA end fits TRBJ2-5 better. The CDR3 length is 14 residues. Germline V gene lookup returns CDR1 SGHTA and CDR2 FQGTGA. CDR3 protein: CASSPGGGYGTQYF. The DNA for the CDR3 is TGTGCCAGCAGCCCGGGAGGAGGATATGGGACCCAGTACTTC.

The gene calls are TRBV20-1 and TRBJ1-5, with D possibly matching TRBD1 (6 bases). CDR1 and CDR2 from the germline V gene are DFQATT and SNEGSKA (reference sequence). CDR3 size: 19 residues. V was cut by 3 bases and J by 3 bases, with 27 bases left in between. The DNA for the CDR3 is TGCAGTGCTAGGTCAATTAGGGCCAGGGGCTCTAGGAACAATCAGCCCCAGCATTTT. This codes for CSARSIRARGSRNNQPQHF.